This T cell receptor beta chain was profiled in a study of blood T cells in healthy people across ages (dated by TCRdb to the mid-2010s). Study-wide context: Template switching captured roughly one uniquely barcoded TCR beta cDNA molecule per two T cells in model experiments. Age-related changes in TCR beta repertoire diversity were measured in the study by deep sequencing normalized with unique cDNA molecular identifiers. Four age groups were formed from the donors: young (average 16 years), middle-aged (around 39), aged (roughly 58) and long-lived (more than 75). To avoid experimental bias, donors of different ages were randomly spread across the sequencing lanes. Using the same blood draw, the study looked at two additional independent replicas of 1 million unique cDNA reads for two donors, one aged 18 to 29 and the other aged 80 or older. The investigation overall reported the following: Conclusive comparison of naive and antigen-experienced compartments was prevented by the profiling of bulk unsorted PBMCs. A strong correlation was found between observed TCR beta diversity and the percentage of naive T cells measured by flow cytometry. The long-lived group showed more naive CD4+ T cells, fewer expanded clones and increased TCR diversity than the aged group, suggesting age selection. Estimates of total diversity based on one million sequenced T cells were regarded as lower bounds and as underestimates. Donor CMV infection status was unknown, potentially confounding age-related changes in expanded clonotypes. Observed TCR beta diversity per million T cells fell roughly linearly with age, and a significant reduction was already apparent by age around 44.

The cysteine opens and the phenylalanine closes a CDR3 of 15 amino acids. The only DNA kept is the CDR3, 45 bases in frame from the first base. Between the V and J ends, shortened by 1 base and 4 bases respectively, the junction contains 16 bases. The germline V gene (reference sequence) provides CDR1 GTSNPN and CDR2 SVGIG. Libraries were prepared through 5' RACE. TCRdb shows the sequencer as Illumina HiSeq 2500. A second roughly 7 to 11 cycle PCR used a sample-barcoded 5' primer and a J-beta primer mix. Each TCR beta cDNA molecule received a unique molecular identifier from a template-switch 5' adaptor carrying 12 random nucleotides. At least 2.5 million CDR3-containing paired-end reads were obtained from each sample. First-strand cDNA was synthesized from all RNA with the Mint cDNA synthesis kit, primed by a TRBC-specific oligonucleotide. Following uracil-DNA glycosylase treatment, all cDNA underwent a first 18-cycle PCR with the universal primers M1SS and BC2_uni_R. Regarding the original processing steps: Each sample was normalized by randomly selecting 1 million high-quality reads, each carrying a distinct molecular identifier. Reads with shared molecular identifiers were discarded instead of being binned into consensus sequences. MiTCR, run with a Q25 quality threshold and the strictest error-elimination algorithm, handled CDR3 identification, clonotype clustering and error correction. Lower-bound total TCR beta diversity was estimated with a nonparametric unseen species model using Euler transformation. TCRdb reanalyzed the raw reads on its own, using fastp at Q25 for trimming and MiXCR for clone calling, and kept in-frame beta chains. Rows with a matching CDR3 protein are joined into one entry that keeps the most common DNA and genes. These V and J calls are TCRdb output, not the study's own analysis. Here the sample has roughly 730,000 distinct CDR3 sequences; more than 55% occur a single time. Around a quarter of the sample rests with the top ten.

Donors were 30 to 45 systemically healthy Caucasian individuals from Russia aged 6 to 90 years. About 10 milliliters of peripheral blood were collected from each donor into EDTA-treated Vacutainer tubes. Ficoll-Paque density-gradient centrifugation was used to isolate PBMCs, with at least 7 million obtained per sample. Trizol reagent was used to extract total RNA from PBMCs, with at least 6 micrograms per sample. The percentages of naive CD45RAhigh/CD27high T cells were determined by flow cytometry on a PBMC aliquot from every donor. This clonotype has a handful of counts. Its antigen is not yet known. Base qualities were left out, and no much larger clone turns up one base away.

Sample: blood. This chain is built from TRBV30 and TRBJ1-2, with the D gene too uncertain to name. The clonotype was recovered from a man aged 35 to 55 in good health. The DNA sequence reads TGTGCCTGGAGTGGAGCCCCCCCAGCGGCCTATGGCTACACCTTC. It is translated as CAWSGAPPAAYGYTF. Reference TRBV30 and TRBJ1-2 genes cover what lies past the CDR3, so the full variable domain is SQTIHQWPATLVQPVGSPLSLECTVEGTSNPNLYWYRQAAGRGLQLLFYSVGIGQISSEVPQNLSASRPQDRQFILSSKKLLLSDSGFYLCAWSGAPPAAYGYTFGSGTRLTVV.